What follows are 24 T cell receptor beta chains derived from one specimen sequenced in a study of OX40 agonist ivuxolimab in advanced cancers. The table came from immunoSEQ multiplex PCR; TCRdb's copy has only in-frame clones and leaves some out. The data show about 52,000 clones, more than 85% seen once. The sequenced sample was CD4+ or CD8+ T cells sorted from blood, obtained in a trial of the OX40 agonist ivuxolimab. Receptors were obtained from an adult with an advanced solid tumor such as melanoma, head and neck, liver or kidney cancer.

The rearrangement uses TRBV10-3 and TRBJ2-7; TRBD2 matches at 13 bases. CDR3 length: 16 amino acids. With V trimmed by 0 bases and J by 4 bases, 3 bases remained unmatched. The germline CDR1 and CDR2 sequences are ENHRY and SYGVKD. This CDR3 is CAISESGTSGVYEQYF. The DNA of the CDR3 is TGTGCCATCAGTGAGTCGGGGACTAGCGGGGTTTACGAGCAGTACTTC.

This rearrangement joins TRBV7-6 to TRBJ2-3; the D gene is possibly TRBD2 (6 bases). Per germline, CDR1 SGHVS and CDR2 FNYEAQ. The CDR3 contains 16 residues. V lost 1 base and J 2 bases, leaving 13 bases between the germline ends. Here the CDR3 DNA reads TGTGCCAGCAGCTTAGGCGGGACTCTCTCCACAGATACGCAGTATTTT. This sequence encodes CASSLGGTLSTDTQYF. The whole variable domain, remainder taken from reference TRBV7-6 and TRBJ2-3, is GAGVSQSPRYKVTKRGQDVALRCDPISGHVSLYWYRQALGQGPEFLTYFNYEAQQDKSGLPNDRFSAERPEGSISTLTIQRTEQRDSAMYRCASSLGGTLSTDTQYFGPGTRLTVL.

The chain recombines TRBV4-3 with TRBJ2-2, with D possibly matching TRBD2 (7 bases). The CDR3 spans 15 residues. The V gene's germline CDR1 is LGHNA and CDR2 YSLEER. The germline V and J ends were trimmed by 4 bases and 6 bases, with 15 bases remaining between them. CDR3 DNA sequence: TGCGCCAGCAGCCCCTCCTGGGGGGGCTCCGGGGAGCTGTTTTTT. This translates into CASSPSWGGSGELFF.

DNA for the CDR3: TGTGCCAGTAGTATCAACAGGGGAGAGGAGACCCAGTACTTC. Translated: CASSINRGEETQYF. The chain uses TRBV19 and TRBJ2-5, with 7 bases matching TRBD1. This CDR3 is built from 14 residues. CDR1 and CDR2 (germline): LNHDA, SQIVND (reference sequence). Trimming removed 3 bases from V and 5 bases from J; junction bases left unmatched: 6.

The chain joins TRBV4-3 to TRBJ1-4, with D hard to call. Trimming cost V 1 base and J 12 bases, with 21 bases left between them. Germline values: CDR1 LGHNA, CDR2 YSLEER. The CDR3 sequence is 16 residues long. CDR3 in amino acids: CASSQVLLVGLVELFF. In nucleotides, the CDR3 is TGCGCCAGCAGCCAAGTGCTTTTAGTTGGACTGGTCGAACTGTTTTTT.

Note on this clone: Other DNA sequences of this sample code for an identical CDR3. This chain links TRBV7-6 with TRBJ2-7; 8 positions agree with TRBD1. The germline V gene encodes CDR1 SGHVS and CDR2 FNYEAQ. This CDR3 contains 14 residues. Trimming cost V 5 bases and J 0 bases; bases outside gene matches: 3. CDR3 bases: TGTGCCAGCAGCCCCGGGACAGGCTCCTACGAGCAGTACTTC. This translates into CASSPGTGSYEQYF.

This clone was counted between two and nine times. The V and J genes are TRBV18 and TRBJ1-1, with D possibly matching TRBD1 (5 bases). This CDR3 comprises 14 residues. V was cut by 1 base and J by 5 bases, with 11 bases left in between. Germline V gene data show CDR1 as KGHSH and CDR2 as LQKENI. CDR3 loop: CASSPQGLSTEAFF. DNA for the CDR3: TGTGCCAGCTCACCACAGGGGCTGAGTACTGAAGCTTTCTTT.

The chain employs TRBV27 and TRBJ2-6; the D gene is possibly TRBD2 (5 bases). This CDR3 comprises 15 residues. V was clipped by 5 bases and J by 4 bases, with 12 bases between them. Germline V gene lookup returns CDR1 MNHEY and CDR2 SMNVEV (reference sequence). The CDR3: CASSPAGVGANVLTF. The DNA of the CDR3 is TGTGCCAGCAGTCCCGCCGGGGTCGGGGCCAACGTCCTGACTTTC.

This sequence joins TRBV7-2 and TRBJ1-1; D call uncertain. V lost 10 bases, J lost 2 bases, and 11 bases lay in between. This CDR3 has 12 residues. Germline values: CDR1 SGHTA, CDR2 FQGNSA. Here the CDR3 reads CATGQTNTEAFF. CDR3 bases: TGTGCCACCGGCCAGACTAACACTGAAGCTTTCTTT.

This clone showed up just once. V is TRBV5-6 and J is TRBJ2-7, with 7 bases lining up with TRBD1. In germline, CDR1 is SGHDT, CDR2 YYEEEE. After removal of 5 bases from V and 0 bases from J, the junction contained 2 bases not matched to a gene. This CDR3 contains 13 residues. The CDR3 here is CASRGGSSYEQYF. The CDR3 DNA is TGTGCCAGCAGAGGGGGCTCCTCCTACGAGCAGTACTTC. Full variable domain (outside the CDR3, taken from reference TRBV5-6 and TRBJ2-7): DAGVTQSPTHLIKTRGQQVTLRCSPKSGHDTVSWYQQALGQGPQFIFQYYEEEERQRGNFPDRFSGHQFPNYSSELNVNALLLGDSALYLCASRGGSSYEQYFGPGTRLTVT.

J is TRBJ2-5 and V is TRBV5-6; tentative D call: TRBD1 (5 bases). Trimming removed 1 base from V and 2 bases from J, with 9 bases in between. The CDR3 consists of 14 residues. From germline, CDR1 is SGHDT and CDR2 YYEEEE. The CDR3 sequence is CASSLLQGQETQYF. CDR3 DNA: TGTGCCAGCAGCTTGCTCCAGGGACAAGAGACCCAGTACTTC.

The chain combines TRBV2 with TRBJ2-5, with 12 nucleotides matching TRBD2. Trimming removed 0 bases from V and 2 bases from J; junction bases left unmatched: 1. This CDR3 spans 16 amino acids. Germline CDR1 reads SNHLY; CDR2 reads FYNNEI. CDR3 in DNA: TGTGCCAGCAGTGAAGCGGGGACTAGCGGGCAAGAGACCCAGTACTTC. Translating it yields CASSEAGTSGQETQYF.

The genes are TRBV12-5 and TRBJ2-7; possibly TRBD1 or TRBD2 for D (5 bases each). Germline lookup yields CDR1 LGHNT and CDR2 FRNRAP. The CDR3 spans 15 residues. The V gene lost 6 bases and the J gene lost 2 bases, with 17 bases spanning the gap. The CDR3 here is CASGTAGTIAYEQYF. The CDR3 DNA reads TGTGCTAGTGGCACGGCAGGGACCATCGCCTACGAGCAGTACTTC.

This clone appeared once. The V gene is TRBV30, the J gene TRBJ2-7, with TRBD1 identical over 9 bases. CDR1 is GTSNPN, CDR2 SVGIG, per germline (reference sequence). With V trimmed by 2 bases and J by 4 bases, 6 bases remained unmatched. This CDR3 contains 14 residues. The CDR3 coding sequence is TGTGCCTGGAGTCAGGGACAGGGAGGGTACGAGCAGTACTTC. Amino acid sequence: CAWSQGQGGYEQYF. The variable domain in full, with the rest retrieved from reference TRBV30 and TRBJ2-7, is SQTIHQWPATLVQPVGSPLSLECTVEGTSNPNLYWYRQAAGRGLQLLFYSVGIGQISSEVPQNLSASRPQDRQFILSSKKLLLSDSGFYLCAWSQGQGGYEQYFGPGTRLTVT.

V gene TRBV27 combines with J gene TRBJ2-2; D is unclear. Trimming took off 5 bases at V and 6 bases at J, with 4 bases between the two ends. Looked up from germline, CDR1 is MNHEY and CDR2 is SMNVEV (reference sequence). The CDR3 extends over 11 amino acids. CDR3 sequence: CASSGAGELFF. For the CDR3, the DNA is TGTGCCAGCAGTGGAGCCGGGGAGCTGTTTTTT.

CDR3 DNA sequence: TGTGCCAGCAGCCCGGGACAGGGGGCCGGTGGCTACACCTTC. The encoded protein is CASSPGQGAGGYTF. The rearrangement joins TRBV5-6 to TRBJ1-2; TRBD1 matches at 12 bases. The CDR3 consists of 14 residues. J gave up 7 bases and V 4 bases, and 5 bases lay outside the gene matches. CDR1 is SGHDT and CDR2 is YYEEEE in the germline V gene.

This chain connects TRBV19 to TRBJ1-2; 8 nucleotides line up with TRBD1. V lost 3 bases, J lost 4 bases, and 4 bases stayed unmatched. The CDR3 has 14 amino acids. Germline loops: CDR1 LNHDA, CDR2 SQIVND (reference sequence). The DNA of the CDR3 is TGTGCCAGTAGTATTCAGGGGGCATTCTATGGCTACACCTTC. Amino acid sequence: CASSIQGAFYGYTF.

Only a few counts were recorded for this clone. The DNA for the CDR3 is TGCAGCGTTGAAGGACAGGGTGCGGTTGGCTACACCTTC. Encoded protein: CSVEGQGAVGYTF. The chain employs TRBV29-1 and TRBJ1-2, with 7 bases lining up with TRBD1. CDR1 is SQVTM, CDR2 ANQGSEA, per germline. V lost 1 base to trimming and J lost 7 bases; unmatched junction nucleotides: 6. The length of the CDR3 is 13 residues. Full variable domain (outside the CDR3, taken from reference TRBV29-1 and TRBJ1-2): SAVISQKPSRDICQRGTSLTIQCQVDSQVTMMFWYRQQPGQSLTLIATANQGSEATYESGFVIDKFPISRPNLTFSTLTVSNMSPEDSSIYLCSVEGQGAVGYTFGSGTRLTVV.

The chain recombines TRBV18 with TRBJ1-1, with D perhaps TRBD1 (5 bases). V lost 5 bases and J 5 bases, leaving 15 bases between the germline ends. CDR3 size: 14 residues. Per germline, CDR1 KGHSH and CDR2 LQKENI. CDR3 bases: TGTGCCAGCTCAGAACGGGACTTAGGAACTGAAGCTTTCTTT. Residues: CASSERDLGTEAFF. Full variable domain (outside the CDR3, taken from reference TRBV18 and TRBJ1-1): NAGVMQNPRHLVRRRGQEARLRCSPMKGHSHVYWYRQLPEEGLKFMVYLQKENIIDESGMPKERFSAEFPKEGPSILRIQQVVRGDSAAYFCASSERDLGTEAFFGQGTRLTVV.

V and J are TRBV5-8 and TRBJ2-3, with D possibly matching TRBD2 (6 bases). Germline values: CDR1 SGHTS, CDR2 YDEGEE. CDR3 length: 16 amino acids. Deletions cut 4 bases from V and 3 bases from J, with 18 bases between. CDR3 nucleotides: TGTGCCAGCAGCCTAACTAGCCTCTCCGGTACAGATACGCAGTATTTT. Amino acid sequence: CASSLTSLSGTDTQYF.

The V gene is TRBV7-2, the J gene TRBJ1-6; possibly TRBD1 for D (6 bases). V shed 5 bases and J shed 7 bases, with 15 bases lying between them. CDR3 length equals 15 residues. The V gene's germline CDR1 is SGHTA and CDR2 FQGNSA. CDR3 in amino acids: CASSPRTVSNSPLHF. In DNA form, the CDR3 reads TGTGCCAGCAGCCCCAGGACAGTCTCAAATTCACCCCTCCACTTT.

The chain links TRBV6-7 to TRBJ1-5, with unresolved D. TRBV6-7 carries the ORF label, with uncertain function. V lost 5 bases to trimming and J lost 0 bases, with 5 bases between them. The CDR3 runs to 13 residues. The CDR3 DNA is TGTGCCAGCAGTGACAATAGCAATCAGCCCCAGCATTTT. The encoded protein is CASSDNSNQPQHF.

The V gene is TRBV10-3, the J gene TRBJ2-3, with D hard to call. Between the trimmed V and J ends, which lost 2 bases and 2 bases, there was a span of 11 bases. The CDR3 covers 15 residues. Per germline, CDR1 ENHRY and CDR2 SYGVKD. The CDR3 bases are TGTGCCATCAGTGAGGTTGGCAGCAACACAGATACGCAGTATTTT. Protein: CAISEVGSNTDTQYF.

The chain has TRBV30 and TRBJ2-2, with a tentative D call TRBD2 (5 bases). V lost 0 bases and J 7 bases, leaving 12 bases between the germline ends. Germline V gene data show CDR1 as GTSNPN and CDR2 as SVGIG (reference sequence). The length of the CDR3 is 14 residues. The chain's CDR3 is CAWSVTSTSGELFF. CDR3 DNA: TGTGCCTGGAGTGTAACTAGTACGAGCGGGGAGCTGTTTTTT.